A single T cell receptor beta chain is shown here with its context. The antigen this receptor binds is unknown. Per-base quality was not reported, and no clone a single base away is much larger than it. This sample is part of a study of chemoradiotherapy in HPV16-positive cancers (dated by TCRdb to 2021 to 2024). With regard to the full study: Candidate HPV-specific T-cell clones and common TCR motifs were defined through functional T-cell assays on cells from two HPV16-positive patients. The candidate HPV-specific TCRs and motifs were then tracked in TCR repertoires from around 86 patients with HPV-related cancers. Whether T-cell immunity against the HPV oncoproteins E6 and E7 changes during chemoradiotherapy and whether survival is affected by this immunity were examined in the study.

The research as a whole found: The functional definition of HPV-specific T cells came from only a couple of HPV16-positive patients, and the survival association was reported for HPV16-positive patients. In HPV16-positive patients, expansion of HPV-responsive T cells during chemoradiotherapy was found to be associated with improved recurrence-free survival. Expansion of candidate HPV-specific clones and E7-related TCR motifs was observed in the tumor microenvironment during treatment, whereas no such expansion was observed for non-HPV-specific T cells.

The library was obtained by the immunoSEQ multiplex PCR assay. The table comes from immuneACCESS by way of TCRdb, which keeps in-frame sequences with V and J called. Part of the clones is missing from these tables; in studies checked, under half for an unresolved V gene and the rest for unknown reasons. The sample has some 17,000 clones on record, more than 90% of them singletons. The ten largest clones add up to 13% to 15% of the sample. Repertoires were sampled multiple times during chemoradiotherapy, which allowed clonal expansion in the tumor microenvironment to be followed. The CDR3 spans 15 residues, from the cysteine through the phenylalanine. CDR3 DNA is the only sequence kept; it has 45 bases, read in frame from the first base. Trimming costs V 11 bases and J 1 base, and their ends lie 17 bases apart. The germline V gene encodes CDR1 MNHEY and CDR2 SVGAGI.

The V gene is TRBV6-5 and the J gene is TRBJ2-2, and the D gene may be TRBD2, 7 bases matching. This specimen was blood, taken from a patient who underwent chemoradiotherapy. This TCR was sampled from a human donor with HPV-associated anogenital cancer. The CDR3: CASGRGARNTGELFF. The DNA reads TGTGCCTCAGGGAGGGGGGCGCGGAACACCGGGGAGCTGTTTTTT.